This T cell receptor beta chain was identified during a study of blood T cell repertoires in COVID-19 (dated by TCRdb to 2020 to 2022). Looking at the study overall: Samples from collaborators originated in the United States, Italy and Spain and spanned both the acute and convalescent phases of COVID-19. The prospective study material was composed of cDNA or gDNA derived from T cells, B-cell-depleted T cells, or PBMCs. Deeply sampled blood TCRbeta repertoires from subjects exposed to, actively infected with, or recovered from COVID-19 were included in the dataset. The repertoires were made available in a free public database intended to serve as a resource for research on the immune response to SARS-CoV-2. The samples were drawn from the first 160 participants of the ongoing ImmuneRACE study and from about 1,200 subjects provided by 6 global collaborators. Nearly every sample came with metadata listing a de-identified subject ID, COVID-19 status, age in years and sex. Where available, HLA class I and class II types were taken from metadata supplied by the sample provider and were not determined by assay-based typing. The investigation overall reported the following: The quantity of clinical and demographic metadata differed by source and by participant and was supplied without curation.

The collaborating institutions used their own protocols to collect whole blood in K2EDTA tubes. For TCRbeta analysis, collaborators shipped samples as frozen whole blood, isolated PBMCs, or DNA extracted from either of those sample types. The immunoSEQ Assay, a bias-controlled multiplex PCR, was used to amplify TCRbeta CDR3 regions from genomic DNA. Processing in the source paper ran as follows. Nucleated cell counts per sample were estimated from amplification of reference gene primers within the assay. To quantify the absolute abundance of each unique TCRbeta CDR3 rearrangement, sequence reads were collapsed and filtered. For each sample, productive Simpson clonality was calculated by taking the square root of Simpson's diversity index across productive rearrangements. TCRdb stores this immuneACCESS table with in-frame sequences only. Part of the clones is absent; in the studies checked, under half of the shortfall reflects unresolved V genes, and no reason is known for the rest. V, J and clone size are taken as reported in that table, and D and trimming were inferred from the DNA itself. This sample is represented by 60,000 to 70,000 clones; about 80% of them were singletons. Jointly, the top ten make up around 4.1% of the sample.

This clone was found once. This clone's antigen is unknown. Per-nucleotide qualities are absent, and no much larger clonotype sits a single base away. Counted from cysteine to phenylalanine, this CDR3 has 18 amino acids. Only the CDR3 region is kept as DNA, spanning 54 bases read in frame from base 1. The germline V gene gives CDR1 as SGHRS and CDR2 as YFSETQ. Trimming leaves V shorter by 4 bases and J shorter by 3 bases, with the junction holding 9 bases beyond the gene matches. The source of this sequence is an older woman with acute or convalescent COVID-19. The chain links TRBV5-1 with TRBJ2-1, and 14 junctional nucleotides match TRBD2. The specimen was peripheral blood. CDR3 region: CASSRRLAGGQIYNEQFF. The nucleotide sequence is TGCGCCAGCAGCCGTAGACTAGCGGGGGGGCAGATCTACAATGAGCAGTTCTTC.